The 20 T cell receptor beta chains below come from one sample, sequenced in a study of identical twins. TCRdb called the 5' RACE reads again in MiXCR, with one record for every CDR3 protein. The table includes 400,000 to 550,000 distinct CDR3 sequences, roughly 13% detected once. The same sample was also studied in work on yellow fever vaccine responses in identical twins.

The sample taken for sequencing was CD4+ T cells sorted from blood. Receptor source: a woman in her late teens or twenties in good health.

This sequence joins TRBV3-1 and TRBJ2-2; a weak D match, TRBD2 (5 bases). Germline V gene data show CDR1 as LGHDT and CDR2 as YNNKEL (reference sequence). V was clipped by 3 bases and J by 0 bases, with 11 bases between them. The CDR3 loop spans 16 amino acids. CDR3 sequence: CASSQNSAPNTGELFF. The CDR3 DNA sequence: TGTGCCAGCAGCCAGAATAGCGCCCCGAACACCGGGGAGCTGTTTTTT.

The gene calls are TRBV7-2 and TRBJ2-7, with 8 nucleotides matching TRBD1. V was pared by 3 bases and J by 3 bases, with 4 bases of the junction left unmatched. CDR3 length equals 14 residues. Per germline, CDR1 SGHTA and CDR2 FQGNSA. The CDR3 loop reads CASSLQGAGYEQYF. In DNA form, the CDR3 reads TGTGCCAGCAGCTTGCAGGGGGCGGGCTACGAGCAGTACTTC.

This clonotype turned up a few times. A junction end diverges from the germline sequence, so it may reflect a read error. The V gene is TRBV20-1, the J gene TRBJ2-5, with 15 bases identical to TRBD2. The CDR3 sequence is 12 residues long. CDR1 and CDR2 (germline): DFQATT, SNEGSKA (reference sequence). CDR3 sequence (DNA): TGCAGTGCACGGACTAGCGGGGGGGCCGCGCTTTTC. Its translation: CSARTSGGAALF.

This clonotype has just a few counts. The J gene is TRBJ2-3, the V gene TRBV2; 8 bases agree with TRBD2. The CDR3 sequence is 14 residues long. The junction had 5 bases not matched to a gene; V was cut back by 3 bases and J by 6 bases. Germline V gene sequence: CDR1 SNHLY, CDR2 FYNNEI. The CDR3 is CASSESGGRDTQYF. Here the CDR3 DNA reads TGTGCCAGCAGTGAGTCGGGGGGGCGGGATACGCAGTATTTT.

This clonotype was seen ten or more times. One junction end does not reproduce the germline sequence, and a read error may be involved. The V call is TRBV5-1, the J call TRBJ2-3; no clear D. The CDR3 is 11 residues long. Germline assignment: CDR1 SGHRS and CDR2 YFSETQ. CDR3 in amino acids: CASSLRDTQYF. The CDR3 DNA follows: TGTGCCAGCAGCTTGCGAGATACGCAGTATTTT.

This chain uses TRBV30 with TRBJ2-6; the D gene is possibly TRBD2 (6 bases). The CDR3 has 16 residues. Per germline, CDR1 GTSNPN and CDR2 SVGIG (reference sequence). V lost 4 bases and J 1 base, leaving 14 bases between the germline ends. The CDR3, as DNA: TGTGCCTGGACACGGGGGAAATGGTCTGGGGCCAACGTCCTGACTTTC. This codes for CAWTRGKWSGANVLTF.

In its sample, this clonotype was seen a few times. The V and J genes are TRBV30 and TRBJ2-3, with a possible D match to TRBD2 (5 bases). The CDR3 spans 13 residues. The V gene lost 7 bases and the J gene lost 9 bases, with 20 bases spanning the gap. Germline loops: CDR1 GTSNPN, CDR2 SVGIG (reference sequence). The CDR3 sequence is CALDSSRAGTQYF. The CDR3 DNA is TGTGCCTTGGACTCGTCGCGGGCTGGCACGCAGTATTTT.

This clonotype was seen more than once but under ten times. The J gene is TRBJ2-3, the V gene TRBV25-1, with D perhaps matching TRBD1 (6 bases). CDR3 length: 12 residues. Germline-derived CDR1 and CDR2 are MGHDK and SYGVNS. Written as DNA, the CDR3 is TGTGCAGCCGGGACACACACAGATACGCAGTATTTT. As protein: CAAGTHTDTQYF.

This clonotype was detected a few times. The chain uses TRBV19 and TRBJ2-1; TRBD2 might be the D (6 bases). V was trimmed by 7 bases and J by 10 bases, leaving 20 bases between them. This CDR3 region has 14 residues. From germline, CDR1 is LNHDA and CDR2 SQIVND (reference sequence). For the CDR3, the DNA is TGTGCCAGTATAGACGCGGGGTATTCTGGCGAGCAGTTCTTC. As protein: CASIDAGYSGEQFF.

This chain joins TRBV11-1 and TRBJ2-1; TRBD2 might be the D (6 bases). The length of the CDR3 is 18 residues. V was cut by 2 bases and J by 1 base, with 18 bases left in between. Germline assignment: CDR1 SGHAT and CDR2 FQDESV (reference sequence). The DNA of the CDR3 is TGTGCCAGCAGCTTAATGGAGGGTCAGCGGCTATCCTACAATGAGCAGTTCTTC. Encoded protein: CASSLMEGQRLSYNEQFF.

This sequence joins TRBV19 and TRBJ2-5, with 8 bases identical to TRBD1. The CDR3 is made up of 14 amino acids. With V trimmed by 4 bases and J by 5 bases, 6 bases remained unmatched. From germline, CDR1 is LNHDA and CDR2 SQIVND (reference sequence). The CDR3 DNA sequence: TGTGCCAGTAGTACCCAGGACAGGGTTGAGACCCAGTACTTC. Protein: CASSTQDRVETQYF.

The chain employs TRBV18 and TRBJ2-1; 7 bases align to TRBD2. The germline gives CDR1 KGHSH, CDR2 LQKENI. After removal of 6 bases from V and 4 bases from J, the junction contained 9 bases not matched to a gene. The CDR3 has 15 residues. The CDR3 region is CASSSLGGLYNEQFF. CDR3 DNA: TGTGCCAGCTCCTCCCTCGGGGGGTTATACAATGAGCAGTTCTTC. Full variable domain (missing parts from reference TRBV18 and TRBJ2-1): NAGVMQNPRHLVRRRGQEARLRCSPMKGHSHVYWYRQLPEEGLKFMVYLQKENIIDESGMPKERFSAEFPKEGPSILRIQQVVRGDSAAYFCASSSLGGLYNEQFFGPGTRLTVL.

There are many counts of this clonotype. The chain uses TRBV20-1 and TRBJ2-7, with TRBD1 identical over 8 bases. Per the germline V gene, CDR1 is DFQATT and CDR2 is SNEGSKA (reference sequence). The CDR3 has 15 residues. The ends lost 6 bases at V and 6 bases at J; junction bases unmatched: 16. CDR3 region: CSAPNVQGVPLEQYF. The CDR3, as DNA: TGCAGTGCACCGAACGTACAGGGGGTTCCCCTCGAGCAGTACTTC.

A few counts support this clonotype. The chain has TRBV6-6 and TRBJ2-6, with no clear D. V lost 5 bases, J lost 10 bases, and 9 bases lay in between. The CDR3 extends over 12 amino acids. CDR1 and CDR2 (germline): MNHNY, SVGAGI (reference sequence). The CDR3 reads CASSAKVNVLTF. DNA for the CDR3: TGTGCCAGCAGTGCCAAGGTTAACGTCCTGACTTTC.

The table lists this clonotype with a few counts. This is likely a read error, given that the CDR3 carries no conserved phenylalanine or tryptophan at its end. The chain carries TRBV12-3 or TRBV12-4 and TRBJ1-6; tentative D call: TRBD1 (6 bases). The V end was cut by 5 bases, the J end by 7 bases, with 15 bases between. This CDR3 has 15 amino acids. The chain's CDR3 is CASSQNDRPNSPLHL. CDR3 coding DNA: TGTGCCAGCAGTCAAAACGACAGGCCCAATTCACCCCTCCACCTT.

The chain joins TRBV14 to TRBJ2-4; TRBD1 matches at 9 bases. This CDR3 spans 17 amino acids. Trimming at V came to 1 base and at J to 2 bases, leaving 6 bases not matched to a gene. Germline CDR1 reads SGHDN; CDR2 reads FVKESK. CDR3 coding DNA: TGTGCCAGCAGCCAAGTAGTGGGGACAGGGACCAAAAACATTCAGTACTTC. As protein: CASSQVVGTGTKNIQYF. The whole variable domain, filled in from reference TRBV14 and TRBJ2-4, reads EAGVTQFPSHSVIEKGQTVTLRCDPISGHDNLYWYRRVMGKEIKFLLHFVKESKQDESGMPNNRFLAERTGGTYSTLKVQPAELEDSGVYFCASSQVVGTGTKNIQYFGAGTRLSVL.

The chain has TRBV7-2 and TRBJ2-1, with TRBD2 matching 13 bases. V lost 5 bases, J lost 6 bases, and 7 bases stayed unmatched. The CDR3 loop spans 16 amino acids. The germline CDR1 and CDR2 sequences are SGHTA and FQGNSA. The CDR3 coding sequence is TGTGCCAGCAGCGCCCGAGGACTAGCGGGGGCCAATGAGCAGTTCTTC. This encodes CASSARGLAGANEQFF.

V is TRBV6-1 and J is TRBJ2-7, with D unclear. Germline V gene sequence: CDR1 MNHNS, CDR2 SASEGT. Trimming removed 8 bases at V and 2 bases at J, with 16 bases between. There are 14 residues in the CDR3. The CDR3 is CASLKERVPYEQYF. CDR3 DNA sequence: TGTGCCAGCCTCAAAGAACGGGTCCCCTACGAGCAGTACTTC.

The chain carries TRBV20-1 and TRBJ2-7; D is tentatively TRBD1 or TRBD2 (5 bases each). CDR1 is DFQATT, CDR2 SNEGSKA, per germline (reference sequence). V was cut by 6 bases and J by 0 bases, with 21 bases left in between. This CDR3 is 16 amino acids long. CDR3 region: CSALGDPGRSSYEQYF. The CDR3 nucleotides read TGCAGTGCGTTAGGGGATCCGGGACGGAGCTCCTACGAGCAGTACTTC.

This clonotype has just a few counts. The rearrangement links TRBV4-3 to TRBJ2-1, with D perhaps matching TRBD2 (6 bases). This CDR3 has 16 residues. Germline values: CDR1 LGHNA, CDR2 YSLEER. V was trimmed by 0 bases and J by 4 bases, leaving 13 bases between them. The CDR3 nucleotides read TGCGCCAGCAGCCAAGATAGGCCAGGGAGGTACAATGAGCAGTTCTTC. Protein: CASSQDRPGRYNEQFF.